The present T cell receptor (beta chain) was sequenced within a study of cytotoxic CD8 clonotypes in ibrutinib-treated CLL. The overall study: Partial responses numbered approximately 24 and complete responses 2; after a median around 70 months, roughly 15 stayed remitted and about twelve progressed. General study points: Public clonotypes, rarely seen, contracted or held steady on treatment.

Worth noting for this clone: Its specificity is not known.

The V segment lost 5 bases and the J segment 0 bases; nucleotides outside the gene matches: 16. Germline CDR1 MNHEY, CDR2 SMNVEV (reference sequence). The CDR3 is 18 residues long. Depths of 1 in 200,000 to 1 in 1 million T cells were the sequencing target. Produced via immunoSEQ multiplex PCR; TCRdb's table is partial and in-frame only. The sample has more than 200,000 clones, less than 75% seen once. The clonotype was recovered from a human donor with chronic lymphocytic leukemia. The gene calls are TRBV27 and TRBJ2-7, with 7 bases lining up with TRBD2. Sequencing was performed on PBMCs, taken after 24 months of ibrutinib treatment. CDR3 sequence reads: CASSRSPSSGTSSYEQYF. For the CDR3, the DNA is TGTGCCAGCAGTCGCAGCCCGTCGAGCGGGACCAGCTCCTACGAGCAGTACTTC.